One sample yielded the 25 T cell receptor beta chains listed below, sequenced in a study of early T cells in non-severe SARS-CoV-2 infection. TCRdb ran MiXCR on the 5' RACE reads and lists one entry per CDR3 protein. This table holds about 97,000 distinct CDR3 sequences, around 10% found once. The input for sequencing was whole blood, taken at baseline. The receptors originated from an adult who was a healthcare worker with PCR-confirmed SARS-CoV-2 infection or an uninfected control (not recorded which).

This clonotype was recorded many times. This chain uses TRBV6-1 with TRBJ1-1; tentatively, D is TRBD1 (6 bases). Trimming stripped 4 bases from V and 6 bases from J, with 15 bases between. The germline CDR1 and CDR2 sequences are MNHNS and SASEGT. The CDR3 is 14 amino acids. CDR3 sequence (DNA): TGTGCCAGCAGTGCGAACAGGGACTCGTCTGAAGCTTTCTTT. Translating it yields CASSANRDSSEAFF.

This clonotype has a count of ten or more. J is TRBJ2-3 and V is TRBV4-3, with a possible D match to TRBD1 (6 bases). The CDR3 consists of 16 residues. V lost 0 bases to trimming and J lost 2 bases, with 12 bases between them. Germline CDR1 reads LGHNA; CDR2 reads YSLEER. The CDR3 here is CASSQELRGITDTQYF. Here the CDR3 DNA reads TGCGCCAGCAGCCAAGAACTGAGGGGGATCACAGATACGCAGTATTTT.

V usage is TRBV5-1 and J usage is TRBJ2-7; D is ambiguous. V shed 0 bases and J shed 3 bases, with 13 bases lying between them. CDR1 is SGHRS and CDR2 is YFSETQ in the germline V gene. CDR3 length: 15 residues. CDR3 sequence reads: CASSLDVGFFYEQYF. CDR3 DNA sequence: TGCGCCAGCAGCTTGGACGTAGGTTTTTTCTACGAGCAGTACTTC. Together with reference TRBV5-1 and TRBJ2-7, the CDR3 gives the full variable domain: KAGVTQTPRYLIKTRGQQVTLSCSPISGHRSVSWYQQTPGQGLQFLFEYFSETQRNKGNFPGRFSGRQFSNSRSEMNVSTLELGDSALYLCASSLDVGFFYEQYFGPGTRLTVT.

This chain joins TRBV4-2 and TRBJ2-3; TRBD2 is a possible D gene (6 bases). The CDR3 consists of 15 residues. Germline V lookup: CDR1 LGHNA, CDR2 YNFKEQ. Trimming removed 5 bases at V and 5 bases at J, with 17 bases between. CDR3 sequence reads: CASSFAGSGGDTQYF. Written as DNA, the CDR3 is TGTGCCAGCAGCTTTGCGGGATCCGGTGGAGATACGCAGTATTTT.

This chain's CDR3 is CASSEFTLYEQYF. The CDR3 DNA sequence: TGTGCCAGCAGTGAATTCACTTTATACGAGCAGTACTTC. The J gene is TRBJ2-7, the V gene TRBV25-1; the D is unclear. CDR3 length: 13 residues. Germline CDR1 and CDR2: MGHDK and SYGVNS. V lost 1 base and J lost 4, with 8 bases in between.

The sample holds many counts of this clonotype. The V and J genes are TRBV29-1 and TRBJ1-1, with TRBD1 as a possible D gene (5 bases). The CDR3 sequence is 13 residues long. Germline V gives CDR1 SQVTM, CDR2 ANQGSEA. The V gene lost 2 bases and the J gene lost 11 bases, with 18 bases spanning the gap. The CDR3 loop is CSVEILTEPTAFF. The CDR3 coding sequence is TGCAGCGTTGAAATTTTGACAGAGCCTACGGCTTTCTTT.

This chain links TRBV7-3 with TRBJ2-3, with 8 bases aligning to TRBD2. Trimming took 7 bases from V and 4 from J; bases not matched to a gene: 13. This CDR3 has 16 residues. Germline V CDR1 and CDR2: SGHTA, FQGTGA. In nucleotides, the CDR3 is TGTGCCAGCAACAAGTCCGGGACTAGTAAGGCAGATACGCAGTATTTT. Its translation: CASNKSGTSKADTQYF.

In its sample, this clonotype was seen many times. This sequence joins TRBV7-9 and TRBJ1-2; D not certain. V lost 3 bases, J lost 8 bases, and 13 bases lay in between. The CDR3 extends over 13 amino acids. From germline, CDR1 is SEHNR and CDR2 FQNEAQ (reference sequence). As DNA, the CDR3 is TGTGCCAGCAGCTTTGGGGAGGCTGGAGGCTACACCTTC. Residues: CASSFGEAGGYTF.

The V call is TRBV29-1, the J call TRBJ1-1, with D unclear. CDR1 is SQVTM, CDR2 ANQGSEA, per germline. This CDR3 spans 12 amino acids. V lost 7 bases and J 1 base, leaving 10 bases between the germline ends. DNA for the CDR3: TGCAGCGCCCAGGAGGGGAACACTGAAGCTTTCTTT. Protein: CSAQEGNTEAFF.

This chain links TRBV7-6 with TRBJ2-1, with TRBD2 as a possible D gene (6 bases). Germline CDR1 is SGHVS and CDR2 is FNYEAQ. There are 17 residues in the CDR3. Trimming cost V 6 bases and J 4 bases, with 22 bases left between them. In nucleotides, the CDR3 is TGTGCCAGCAGTCCGATTCTAGCGAAAAGTGGGTACAATGAGCAGTTCTTC. Translating it yields CASSPILAKSGYNEQFF.

The sample holds a few counts of this clonotype. J is TRBJ2-1 and V is TRBV19; D is possibly TRBD2 (6 bases). Deletions cut 5 bases from V and 4 bases from J, with 18 bases between. CDR3 size: 16 residues. The germline CDR1 and CDR2 sequences are LNHDA and SQIVND (reference sequence). The CDR3 protein is CASSPDRRGGYNEQFF. In DNA form, the CDR3 reads TGTGCCAGTAGTCCCGATAGGAGGGGCGGATACAATGAGCAGTTCTTC.

This clonotype was observed a few times. The chain uses TRBV12-3 or TRBV12-4 and TRBJ2-3, with D maybe TRBD2 (5 bases). The CDR3 extends over 13 amino acids. Trimming pared 2 bases from V and 5 bases from J, leaving 8 bases between. Written as DNA, the CDR3 is TGTGCCAGCAGTTTACTAGCAGAAGATACGCAGTATTTT. Translation gives CASSLLAEDTQYF.

This clonotype has a count of ten or more. This rearrangement joins TRBV7-3 to TRBJ2-6, with no clear D. Looked up from germline, CDR1 is SGHTA and CDR2 is FQGTGA. With 3 bases removed from V and 2 bases from J, the gap between germline ends came to 2 bases. The CDR3 consists of 13 residues. The CDR3 spells CASSFTGANVLTF. The CDR3 nucleotides read TGTGCCAGCAGCTTTACTGGGGCCAACGTCCTGACTTTC.

As concerns this clonotype: At one of its ends the junction is not consistent with the germline gene, which may arise from a read error. J is TRBJ2-7 and V is TRBV3-1; TRBD1 might be the D (7 bases). This CDR3 is built from 12 residues. Germline V gene sequence: CDR1 LGHDT, CDR2 YNNKEL (reference sequence). The DNA for the CDR3 is TGTGCCAGCAGTCAAGACGCGGGGACAGCTTATTTC. Its translation: CASSQDAGTAYF.

This clonotype ranks as medium-sized (0.01 to 0.1%). CDR3 loop: CSAPTGADTQYF. The CDR3 DNA reads TGCAGTGCTCCTACTGGTGCAGATACGCAGTATTTT. The rearrangement joins TRBV20-1 to TRBJ2-3; no clear D gene. The germline V gene encodes CDR1 DFQATT and CDR2 SNEGSKA (reference sequence). Trimming cost V 5 bases and J 4 bases, with 10 bases left between them. This CDR3 region has 12 residues.

This clonotype was seen many times. The chain recombines TRBV7-3 with TRBJ2-1; TRBD2 matches 11 bases. The V gene end was trimmed by 5 bases and the J gene end by 6 bases; junction bases not matched to a gene: 0. From germline, CDR1 is SGHTA and CDR2 FQGTGA. There are 13 residues in the CDR3. The CDR3 coding sequence is TGTGCCAGCAGCCTAGCGGGAGGCAATGAGCAGTTCTTC. This translates into CASSLAGGNEQFF.

This clonotype was detected many times. The chain uses TRBV4-1 and TRBJ1-1; unclear D gene. Per the germline V gene, CDR1 is MGHRA and CDR2 is YSYEKL. The CDR3 runs to 13 residues. Trimming removed 1 base at V and 0 bases at J, with 3 bases between. This CDR3 reads CASSQGVNTEAFF. CDR3 DNA: TGCGCCAGCAGCCAAGGCGTGAACACTGAAGCTTTCTTT.

The chain carries TRBV7-3 and TRBJ1-1, with D perhaps matching TRBD1 (5 bases). CDR3 length: 17 amino acids. V shed 7 bases and J shed 0 bases, with 21 bases lying between them. CDR1 is SGHTA, CDR2 FQGTGA, per germline. CDR3 sequence reads: CASTKFFPGGMNTEAFF. In nucleotides, the CDR3 is TGTGCCAGCACAAAGTTTTTCCCGGGGGGTATGAACACTGAAGCTTTCTTT. The whole variable domain, filled in from reference TRBV7-3 and TRBJ1-1, reads GAGVSQTPSNKVTEKGKYVELRCDPISGHTALYWYRQSLGQGPEFLIYFQGTGAADDSGLPNDRFFAVRPEGSVSTLKIQRTERGDSAVYLCASTKFFPGGMNTEAFFGQGTRLTVV.

In this sample, this clonotype turned up a few times. This chain connects TRBV6-2 or TRBV6-3 to TRBJ1-5; maybe TRBD1 (6 bases). There are 15 residues in the CDR3. The germline V gene has CDR1 MNHEY and CDR2 SVGEGT. Trimming cost V 2 bases and J 3 bases, with 11 bases left between them. The CDR3 bases are TGTGCCAGCAGTTACCCCCGGACAGTCAATCAGCCCCAGCATTTT. This codes for CASSYPRTVNQPQHF.

This clonotype was observed a few times. The chain combines TRBV11-3 with TRBJ2-1; 7 bases map to TRBD2. The CDR3 runs 17 residues. Per germline, CDR1 SGHNT and CDR2 YENEEA. Unmatched junction bases numbered 11, after V lost 0 bases and J lost 6 bases. CDR3 sequence reads: CASSLDRVGGRGNEQFF. CDR3 DNA: TGTGCCAGCAGCTTAGATCGAGTTGGCGGGAGAGGCAATGAGCAGTTCTTC. The variable domain in full, completed from reference TRBV11-3 and TRBJ2-1, reads EAGVVQSPRYKIIEKKQPVAFWCNPISGHNTLYWYLQNLGQGPELLIRYENEEAVDDSQLPKDRFSAERLKGVDSTLKIQPAELGDSAVYLCASSLDRVGGRGNEQFFGPGTRLTVL.

The CDR3 DNA is TGTGCCAGTGCCCGGGCCAGAAATGAAAAACTGTTTTTT. It encodes CASARARNEKLFF. This chain uses TRBV19 with TRBJ1-4; D remains unclear. The CDR3 is 13 amino acids. Per the germline V gene, CDR1 is LNHDA and CDR2 is SQIVND (reference sequence). With 8 bases removed from V and 5 bases from J, the gap between germline ends came to 12 bases.

The chain has TRBV27 and TRBJ1-6; D may be TRBD1 (5 bases). CDR3 length: 16 amino acids. Per the germline V gene, CDR1 is MNHEY and CDR2 is SMNVEV (reference sequence). Trimming left V 3 bases short and J 10 bases short, with 19 bases between. The CDR3 reads CASSFSRWDSGSPLHF. The DNA for the CDR3 is TGTGCCAGCAGTTTTAGTCGGTGGGACTCGGGGTCACCCCTCCACTTT.

A few counts support this clonotype. The rearrangement joins TRBV27 to TRBJ1-6; D ambiguous. The germline CDR1 and CDR2 sequences are MNHEY and SMNVEV (reference sequence). V was clipped by 3 bases and J by 8 bases, with 5 bases between them. The CDR3 is 12 amino acids. CDR3 bases: TGTGCCAGCAGTTTTTTTGATTCACCCCTCCACTTT. Its protein product is CASSFFDSPLHF.

This clonotype appeared a few times. This chain links TRBV3-1 with TRBJ2-3; no clear D gene. Per germline, CDR1 LGHDT and CDR2 YNNKEL (reference sequence). The CDR3 sequence is 15 residues long. V shed 0 bases and J shed 1 base, with 8 bases lying between them. The CDR3 sequence is CASSQDGSRTDTQYF. The CDR3 bases are TGTGCCAGCAGCCAAGACGGCAGCCGCACAGATACGCAGTATTTT.

This clonotype has just a few counts. The chain is built from TRBV11-2 and TRBJ2-5; 10 positions match TRBD2. V shed 1 base, J shed 3 bases, and the junction held 8 bases outside the gene matches. The germline V gene has CDR1 SGHAT and CDR2 FQNNGV. This CDR3 has 17 residues. In DNA, the CDR3 is TGTGCCAGCAGCTTAGGGGCTAGCGGGAGAGCTAAAGAGACCCAGTACTTC. As protein: CASSLGASGRAKETQYF.